This TCR beta chain was observed in a study of CD8+ T cells in alopecia areata (dated by TCRdb to the late 2010s). Context from the whole study: Treated patients were enrolled in an open-label pilot trial of oral tofacitinib at 5 to 10 mg twice daily for moderate-to-severe alopecia areata. Tofacitinib was administered for 6 to 18 months, and 6 months of follow-up off drug were then conducted to assess delayed response and recurrence. The SALT score, which quantifies the percentage of affected scalp surface area, was used to measure disease severity in treated patients. To study T cell clonal expansion in alopecia areata, the researchers applied high-throughput TCRbeta sequencing to both the C3H/HeJ mouse model and human patients. In humans, TCRbeta sequencing was performed on scalp tissue and on sorted CD4+ and CD8+ peripheral blood T cells from healthy controls and from patients with patchy or totalis/universalis alopecia areata. Patients on tofacitinib were biopsied at baseline and after 4 and 24 weeks of treatment, and several of the patients also had a later scalp biopsy. Scalp clonality was compared among normal scalp (n=4), patchy alopecia areata scalp (n=8), and alopecia totalis/universalis scalp (n=8). RNA came from the PAXgene miRNA kit for fixed scalp, the miRNeasy kit for PBMCs, and the RNeasy kit for mouse skin. TCRbeta CDR3 regions were amplified by immunoSEQ multiplex PCR with 35 Vbeta forward and 13 Jbeta reverse primers.

Study-wide conclusions, independent of this receptor: With tofacitinib, both scalp clonality and the number of expanded CD8+ clones among the top 100 scalp clones went down significantly. Lesional scalp, especially in alopecia totalis/universalis, showed higher clonality and more expanded CD8+ clones than normal scalp, suggesting antigenic drive. Because the treated cohort was small and included a single nonresponder, larger studies are needed to assess links between baseline CD8+ expansion and response. During tofacitinib treatment, many expanded lesional clones remained in scalp and blood, and this persistence may partly explain relapse after treatment is stopped. Resident alphabeta T cells in normal human skin are also sequenced, complicating scalp TCR repertoire analysis, unlike mouse skin dominated by gammadelta T cells. Compared with mice, TCR sequences shared between patients were less clear, possibly partly because of HLA diversity across the patient population.

Notes on this clone: This clone's antigen is unknown. Base qualities were left out, and no much larger clone turns up one base away.

The library came from the immunoSEQ multiplex PCR assay. RNA was extracted from all samples and reverse transcribed into cDNA, which served as template for TCR sequencing. SuperScript III was used for first-strand cDNA synthesis, primed with a 2:1 mix of oligo-dT and random hexamers. A synthetic immune receptor repertoire was used to assess amplification bias, and residual bias was removed computationally. Per the original workflow: Raw reads were preprocessed for error removal, and CDR3 was defined according to IMGT conventions as running from the conserved cysteine to phenylalanine. Clonality was calculated as 1 minus Shannon entropy normalized by log2 of the number of productive unique TCRs. Whether scalp clones were CD4 or CD8 was inferred by matching scalp TCRbeta sequences against CD4 and CD8 repertoires sorted from blood. In its TCRdb copy, this immuneACCESS table keeps in-frame sequences only and misses some clones. Where compared with another copy, unresolved V genes explain less than half of these, and the others have no known cause. D and trimming were read from the DNA, whereas the V and J calls and clone size are those reported in that table. The sample profile shows 90,000 to 120,000 clones; over 80% of them were found once. Jointly, the top ten make up under 25% of the sample.

What this sample's time point label stands for: about 25 weeks on oral tofacitinib. The meaning of the sample's treatment or condition label: oral pan-JAK inhibitor, 5-10 mg twice daily. Lesional scalp punch biopsies and peripheral blood were collected from alopecia areata patients. After PBMCs were isolated by density centrifugation and stained for CD3, CD4 and CD8, a FACSAria was used to sort CD4+ and CD8+ T cells. CDR3 length: 14 amino acids, cysteine to phenylalanine. Here the CDR3 DNA is all that survives: 42 bases in frame from base 1. CDR1 is given as MGHRA and CDR2 as YSYEKL, both from the germline V gene.

The chain couples TRBV4-1 to TRBJ2-5; the D gene is perhaps TRBD1 or TRBD2, each of them matching over 6 bases. The J call may be faulty, since TRBJ2-7 better matches the DNA end. The source of this sequence is a human donor with alopecia areata. The sequencing here drew on CD8+ T cells sorted from blood, taken at week 24, from a patient treated with tofacitinib. The nucleotides read TGCGCCAGCAGCCATCCGGGGGCCTCCTACGAGCAGTACTTC. Its product reads: CASSHPGASYEQYF.